The T cell receptor beta chain described here comes from a study of shared clonotypes between healthy human individuals. Study at large: Plates per donor: three CD4 naive, three CD4 memory, two CD8 naive, one CD8 memory. General study results and limits: Sequencing depth was expected to influence donor clonotype sharing. In the sorted subsets, rarefaction showed sequencing was incomplete despite large depth. The researchers took only blood, and tissue repertoires probably look different.

The assay was immunoSEQ multiplex PCR, and TCRdb's table has in-frame clones only and misses some. This table has 2 million to 3 million clones, around 90% appearing once. V gave up 3 bases and J gave up 4 bases, with 19 bases separating them. CDR3 size: 17 residues. Per the germline V gene, CDR1 is MNHNS and CDR2 is SASEGT. Regarding this clone: What it binds is unknown.

This clonotype was obtained from a young man in good health. The sample consisted of naive CD4+ T cells sorted from blood. Sample subset: CD45RA+ positively selected. The rearrangement uses TRBV6-1 and TRBJ1-5; D ambiguous. For the CDR3, the DNA is TGTGCCAGCAGTGACGACTCCTTCAGTAGCCTAAATCAGCCCCAGCATTTT. This codes for CASSDDSFSSLNQPQHF.